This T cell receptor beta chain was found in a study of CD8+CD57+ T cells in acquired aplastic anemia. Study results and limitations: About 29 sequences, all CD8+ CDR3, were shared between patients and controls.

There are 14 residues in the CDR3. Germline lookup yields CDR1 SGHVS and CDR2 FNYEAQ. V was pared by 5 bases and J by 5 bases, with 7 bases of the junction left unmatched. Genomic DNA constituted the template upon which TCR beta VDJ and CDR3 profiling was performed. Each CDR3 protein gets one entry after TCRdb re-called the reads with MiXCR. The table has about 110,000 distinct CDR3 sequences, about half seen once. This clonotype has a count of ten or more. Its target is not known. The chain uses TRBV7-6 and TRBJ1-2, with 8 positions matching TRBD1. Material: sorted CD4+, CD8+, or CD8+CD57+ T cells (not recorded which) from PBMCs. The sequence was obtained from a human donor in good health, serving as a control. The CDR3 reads CASSPRGLRYGYTF. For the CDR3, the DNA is TGTGCCAGCAGCCCCAGGGGGCTAAGGTATGGCTACACCTTC.